A selection of T cell receptor beta chains follows, all from one sample in a study of human T cells and chemical hapten exposure. TCRdb recomputed calls from the RACE reads with MiXCR, one row per CDR3 protein. Among some 350,000 distinct CDR3 sequences listed, about 6.3% were seen once. The material sequenced was whole blood, taken in connection with sensitization to the hapten diphenylcyclopropenone (DPC). Receptor source: a woman between 18 and 29 years old with alopecia areata. Some clones in this sample may be carry-over from other donors' samples. Both conserved end residues are part of each CDR3. A D gene is named only where the DNA matches it firmly. Clone size, where shown, is once, few, many, or a class for clones that have expanded.

D	size	V	J	DNA	CDR3
TRBD1	NA	TRBV6-2/TRBV6-3	TRBJ1-5	TGTGCCAGCACGGACAGGGTCAATCAGCCCCAGCATTTT	CASTDRVNQPQHF
NA	many	TRBV28	TRBJ1-5	TGTGCCAGCAGCCGCCGGGGACAACGTCTGAGCAATCAGCCCCAGCATTTT	CASSRRGQRLSNQPQHF
TRBD1	many	TRBV19	TRBJ1-1	TGTGCCAGTTCCCACCCAGGGGGCGGTTTGAGAAACACTGAAGCTTTCTTT	CASSHPGGGLRNTEAFF
NA	few	TRBV29-1	TRBJ1-1	TGCAGCGTTGAAGACCTGGGACGCACTGAAGCTTTCTTT	CSVEDLGRTEAFF
NA	NA	TRBV12-3/TRBV12-4	TRBJ2-3	TGTGCCAGCAGCCTACAGGGCGGCCGCACAGATACGCAGTATTTT	CASSLQGGRTDTQYF
NA	many	TRBV12-3/TRBV12-4	TRBJ1-1	TGTGCCAGCAGTTTCCAGGGGCGGAACACTGAAGCTTTCTTT	CASSFQGRNTEAFF
TRBD1	many	TRBV12-3/TRBV12-4	TRBJ2-2	TGTGCCAGCAGTTCGCGGACAGGGTCGAACACCGGGGAGCTGTTTTTT	CASSSRTGSNTGELFF
TRBD2	NA	TRBV28	TRBJ2-3	TGTGCCAGCAGTTCCCAGTCAGCGGGGGCTAGCACAGATACGCAGTATTTT	CASSSQSAGASTDTQYF
NA	NA	TRBV6-2/TRBV6-3	TRBJ1-1	TGTGCCAGCAGTTCAGCTCGACAGGTTGAAACTGAAGCTTTCTTT	CASSSARQVETEAFF
NA	NA	TRBV19	TRBJ2-5	TGTGCCAGTAGTACCCGACAGGAAGCGCTAGGGGAGACCCAGTACTTC	CASSTRQEALGETQYF
TRBD1	NA	TRBV6-2/TRBV6-3	TRBJ2-7	TGTGCCAGCATGTGGTCGCAGGGGGCCCTCTACGAGCAGTACTTC	CASMWSQGALYEQYF
TRBD2	few	TRBV12-3/TRBV12-4	TRBJ2-4	TGTGCCAGCAGGCGTCGACTAGCGGCGGACATTCAGTACTTC	CASRRRLAADIQYF
NA	NA	TRBV20-1	TRBJ1-3	TGCAGTGCCGAGAGAAGGGATTCGAACACCATATATTTT	CSAERRDSNTIYF
NA	few	TRBV5-1	TRBJ2-7	TGCGCCAGCAGCTTAAGTTCTAGCTCCCAAGCCTACGAGCAGTACTTC	CASSLSSSSQAYEQYF
TRBD1	few	TRBV9	TRBJ1-3	TGTGCCAGCAGCGTAGCGGGGACAGGCCCCAGCTCTGGAAACACCATATATTTT	CASSVAGTGPSSGNTIYF
NA	many	TRBV20-1	TRBJ1-1	TGCAGTGCTAGAGTGGGGACGGTGAACACTGAAGCTTTCTTT	CSARVGTVNTEAFF
NA	NA	TRBV28	TRBJ2-3	TGTGCCAGAAGTCCGCTTTGGGCAGATACGCAGTATTTT	CARSPLWADTQYF